Following are 6 T cell receptor beta chains from one sample sequenced in a study of T-cell reconstitution after alpha-beta-depleted transplantation in children (dated by TCRdb to the mid-2010s). Receptors were amplified or captured by PCR. The data were produced on an Illumina HiSeq 2500. Molecular barcoding was employed in the preparation of TCR libraries, with unique molecular identifiers being used to normalize TCRbeta repertoire quantification. TCRdb passed the public sequencing reads through fastp at Q25 and MiXCR, retaining productive beta sequences. Identical CDR3 proteins give one entry, which carries the most common genes and DNA. Recorded for this sample are around 400,000 distinct CDR3 sequences; roughly 21% of them occurred a single time. Around 4% of the sample goes to the ten largest clones. The starting material was PBMCs from the stem cell graft donor, obtained from the stem cell graft. These receptor sequences come from a human donor who donated a stem cell graft to a child with acute myeloid leukemia.

This clonotype appeared many times. The chain joins TRBV7-2 to TRBJ1-1; D is perhaps TRBD1 (5 bases). The CDR3 totals 14 residues. Trimming took off 0 bases at V and 1 base at J, with 6 bases between the two ends. Germline V gives CDR1 SGHTA, CDR2 FQGNSA. The DNA of the CDR3 is TGTGCCAGCAGCTTAGCGGGGGGGAACACTGAAGCTTTCTTT. Its protein is CASSLAGGNTEAFF. Supplemented by reference TRBV7-2 and TRBJ1-1, the full variable domain reads GAGVSQSPSNKVTEKGKDVELRCDPISGHTALYWYRQSLGQGLEFLIYFQGNSAPDKSGLPSDRFSAERTGGSVSTLTIQRTQQEDSAVYLCASSLAGGNTEAFFGQGTRLTVV.

This clonotype has more than one count but fewer than ten. The chain is built from TRBV7-6 and TRBJ2-7, with 7 bases fitting TRBD2. The CDR3 extends over 16 amino acids. The germline CDR1 and CDR2 sequences are SGHVS and FNYEAQ. Germline trimming cut 1 base from V and 0 bases from J; bases unmatched to any gene: 6. CDR3 in amino acids: CASSLVRAGDSYEQYF. The DNA for the CDR3 is TGTGCCAGCAGCTTAGTTCGGGCGGGAGACTCCTACGAGCAGTACTTC.

This clonotype was found a few times. The chain carries TRBV12-3 or TRBV12-4 and TRBJ2-7; 7 bases agree with TRBD1. J gave up 1 base and V 5 bases, and 5 bases lay outside the gene matches. The CDR3 extends over 14 amino acids. The CDR3 coding sequence is TGTGCCAGCAGTAGCGGACAGGAGTCCTACGAGCAGTACTTC. It yields the protein CASSSGQESYEQYF.

In its sample, this clonotype was seen many times. The chain's CDR3 is CSAMTVNTEAFF. Here the CDR3 DNA reads TGCAGTGCGATGACCGTGAACACTGAAGCTTTCTTT. The chain joins TRBV20-1 to TRBJ1-1; D remains ambiguous. The CDR3 spans 12 residues. Germline CDR1 reads DFQATT; CDR2 reads SNEGSKA (reference sequence). Trimming removed 6 bases at V and 0 bases at J, with 8 bases between.

This clonotype was observed a few times. The chain links TRBV20-1 to TRBJ1-5; the match to TRBD1 covers 9 bases. CDR1 is DFQATT and CDR2 is SNEGSKA in the germline V gene (reference sequence). After removal of 5 bases from V and 5 bases from J, the junction contained 7 bases not matched to a gene. The CDR3 totals 14 residues. In nucleotides, the CDR3 is TGCAGTGCTGGAGGGGACAGGGCGGATCAGCCCCAGCATTTT. Translation: CSAGGDRADQPQHF.

This rearrangement joins TRBV5-1 to TRBJ2-2, with 7 nucleotides matching TRBD1. The germline V gene encodes CDR1 SGHRS and CDR2 YFSETQ. The CDR3 loop spans 15 amino acids. V dropped 4 bases and J dropped 15; count of bases not matched to a gene: 18. For the CDR3, the DNA is TGCGCCAGCAGCCGGGGCACAGGGGACGGAGTGTTGTTGTTTTTT. Amino acid sequence: CASSRGTGDGVLLFF.